The present TCR beta chain was sequenced within a study of cytomegalovirus exposure and HLA in healthy donors. The PCR had 60 Vbeta and 13 Jbeta primers. Repertoires were generated with immunoSEQ multiplex PCR, while TCRdb's copy carries only in-frame clones and drops some. Of 43,000 or so clones listed, 77% are singletons. The CDR3 is 13 amino acids. CDR1 MNHNY and CDR2 SVGAGI come from the germline V gene (reference sequence). V lost 5 bases to trimming and J lost 6 bases, with 14 bases between them. The chain employs TRBV6-6 and TRBJ2-7; D ambiguous. The sample consisted of PBMCs. The source of this sequence is a man aged 30 to 39 in good health and CMV-seronegative. CDR3 region: CASSLGLYSEQYF. CDR3 sequence (DNA): TGTGCCAGCAGTCTGGGCCTATACTCCGAGCAGTACTTC.